This entry lists 23 T cell receptor beta chains sequenced from one sample in a study of CD8+ T cells in alopecia areata. Reverse transcription of extracted RNA yielded cDNA, which provided the sequencing template. TCRdb keeps only in-frame clones here, not all; method: immunoSEQ multiplex PCR. The table lists 110,000 to 150,000 clones, less than 70% of them singletons. Stated treatment: oral pan-JAK inhibitor, 5-10 mg twice daily. The sample consisted of CD8+ T cells sorted from blood, taken at week 4, from a patient treated with tofacitinib. These receptors originate from a human donor with alopecia areata.

This clone showed up many times. The chain recombines TRBV7-6 with TRBJ2-3; D is ambiguous. V was shortened by 5 bases and J by 8 bases, with 11 bases between the two germline ends. Germline V gene data show CDR1 as SGHVS and CDR2 as FNYEAQ. The CDR3 spans 12 residues. CDR3 protein: CASSNLLGTQYF. As DNA, the CDR3 is TGTGCCAGCAGCAACCTTTTAGGTACGCAGTATTTT.

CDR3 in amino acids: CASSPRGGDYEQYF. CDR3 DNA sequence: TGTGCCAGCTCACCGCGGGGAGGGGACTACGAGCAGTACTTC. This chain joins TRBV18 and TRBJ2-7, with 7 bases aligning to TRBD2. This CDR3 region has 14 residues. Trimming at V came to 3 bases and at J to 3 bases, leaving 5 bases not matched to a gene. Germline CDR1 KGHSH, CDR2 LQKENI.

V gene TRBV4-3 combines with J gene TRBJ2-1; TRBD2 matches at 14 bases. The CDR3 sequence is 17 residues long. The trim removed 6 bases at V and 1 base at J, leaving 5 bases unmatched. Germline CDR1 LGHNA, CDR2 YSLEER. The CDR3 is CASSYRLAGGSYNEQFF. CDR3 DNA sequence: TGCGCCAGCAGTTACCGACTAGCGGGGGGGTCCTACAATGAGCAGTTCTTC.

This sequence joins TRBV25-1 and TRBJ2-7; D might be TRBD2 (5 bases). The length of the CDR3 is 15 residues. The ends were cut back, 3 bases at V and 4 bases at J, with 16 bases in the middle. Germline values: CDR1 MGHDK, CDR2 SYGVNS. The CDR3: CASSEEVGQIYEQYF. The CDR3 DNA reads as TGTGCCAGCAGTGAGGAGGTCGGTCAAATTTACGAGCAGTACTTC.

V usage is TRBV9 and J usage is TRBJ2-1; D unclear. Germline CDR1 is SGDLS and CDR2 is YYNGEE. V was trimmed by 1 base and J by 9 bases, leaving 8 bases between them. The CDR3 contains 12 residues. CDR3 bases: TGTGCCAGCAGCGTAAGGCACACTGAGCAGTTCTTC. Encoded protein: CASSVRHTEQFF.

This clone was seen more than once but under ten times. This chain links TRBV29-1 with TRBJ2-2; 7 bases fit TRBD1. The CDR3 is 14 amino acids. Germline lookup yields CDR1 SQVTM and CDR2 ANQGSEA. V lost 3 bases to trimming and J lost 0 bases; unmatched junction nucleotides: 1. DNA for the CDR3: TGCAGCGTTGAGGGACAGACGAACACCGGGGAGCTGTTTTTT. This codes for CSVEGQTNTGELFF.

V usage is TRBV7-9 and J usage is TRBJ2-7; 7 positions agree with TRBD1. The germline V gene has CDR1 SEHNR and CDR2 FQNEAQ (reference sequence). The V and J ends lost 3 bases and 2 bases, in that order; junction bases with no gene match: 10. The CDR3 is 16 residues long. In DNA form, the CDR3 reads TGTGCCAGCAGCTTCCCAAAACGGGACAGCGCCTACGAGCAGTACTTC. This encodes CASSFPKRDSAYEQYF.

This clone was detected only once. The chain couples TRBV27 to TRBJ1-5, with a possible D match to TRBD1 (6 bases). Germline lookup yields CDR1 MNHEY and CDR2 SMNVEV (reference sequence). Trimming cost V 5 bases and J 4 bases, with 9 bases left between them. CDR3 length: 13 amino acids. This CDR3 reads CASSLQGNQPQHF. CDR3 sequence (DNA): TGTGCCAGCAGTCTACAGGGTAATCAGCCCCAGCATTTT.

V is TRBV5-6 and J is TRBJ1-1; D gene ambiguous. CDR1 and CDR2 (germline): SGHDT, YYEEEE. The CDR3 loop spans 13 amino acids. Trimming took off 5 bases at V and 1 base at J, with 9 bases between the two ends. The DNA of the CDR3 is TGTGCCAGCAGGGACTGGGCGAACACTGAAGCTTTCTTT. Translating gives CASRDWANTEAFF.

The rearrangement joins TRBV6-5 to TRBJ1-4; TRBD1 might be the D (6 bases). The germline gives CDR1 MNHEY, CDR2 SVGAGI. V was pared by 5 bases and J by 8 bases, with 15 bases between. The CDR3 is 14 amino acids. The CDR3: CASSEEAGEEKLFF. For the CDR3, the DNA is TGTGCCAGCAGTGAAGAGGCAGGGGAGGAAAAACTGTTTTTT.

This sequence joins TRBV5-6 and TRBJ1-5; D remains unclear. The CDR3 sequence is 14 residues long. Trimming left V 2 bases short and J 9 bases short, with 15 bases between. Germline-derived CDR1 and CDR2 are SGHDT and YYEEEE. CDR3 loop: CASSLGGQFWPQHF. Here the CDR3 DNA reads TGTGCCAGCAGCTTAGGAGGGCAATTTTGGCCCCAGCATTTT.

Worth noting for this clone: Germline and junction disagree at one end, which may indicate a read error. V and J are TRBV5-4 and TRBJ1-2; weak D call: TRBD1 (5 bases). Per the germline V gene, CDR1 is SGHNT and CDR2 is YYREEE (reference sequence). This CDR3 spans 13 amino acids. The CDR3 DNA is TGTGCCAGCAGCTTAGTGGGGACTTACCTTCTGGGTTTC. The encoded protein is CASSLVGTYLLGF.

This clone was recorded a few times. The chain carries TRBV30 and TRBJ1-1; the D is unclear. The CDR3 consists of 12 residues. The germline CDR1 and CDR2 sequences are GTSNPN and SVGIG (reference sequence). Trimming cost V 0 bases and J 10 bases, with 12 bases left between them. DNA of the CDR3: TGTGCCTGGAGTGTAGGGTCAGGCTTAGCTTTCTTT. Its protein product is CAWSVGSGLAFF.

This clone has only one observation. The chain couples TRBV28 to TRBJ2-5, with D perhaps matching TRBD2 (6 bases). The CDR3 contains 14 residues. V was clipped by 2 bases and J by 5 bases, with 12 bases between them. Germline CDR1 and CDR2: MDHEN and SYDVKM. CDR3: CASSLKWDSETQYF. The CDR3 nucleotides are TGTGCCAGCAGTTTAAAGTGGGACTCGGAGACCCAGTACTTC. The full variable domain, rest sourced from reference TRBV28 and TRBJ2-5, is DVKVTQSSRYLVKRTGEKVFLECVQDMDHENMFWYRQDPGLGLRLIYFSYDVKMKEKGDIPEGYSVSREKKERFSLILESASTNQTSMYLCASSLKWDSETQYFGPGTRLLVL.

Here the CDR3 reads CSVSGQATKETQYF. The CDR3 coding sequence is TGCAGCGTCTCCGGACAGGCTACTAAAGAGACCCAGTACTTC. The chain is built from TRBV29-1 and TRBJ2-5, with TRBD1 matching 7 bases. CDR3 length: 14 residues. V lost 6 bases to trimming and J lost 3 bases; unmatched junction nucleotides: 10. The V gene's germline CDR1 is SQVTM and CDR2 ANQGSEA.

V gene TRBV9 combines with J gene TRBJ2-2; D is undetermined. The CDR3 length is 13 residues. Germline CDR1 reads SGDLS; CDR2 reads YYNGEE. Trimming cost V 4 bases and J 6 bases, with 10 bases left between them. The CDR3 loop reads CASSPRLAGELFF. CDR3 DNA sequence: TGTGCCAGCAGCCCGCGGCTGGCCGGGGAGCTGTTTTTT.

The V and J genes are TRBV7-9 and TRBJ2-5; D gene unclear. V was shortened by 5 bases and J by 4 bases, with 14 bases between the two germline ends. Germline V gene data show CDR1 as SEHNR and CDR2 as FQNEAQ (reference sequence). The length of the CDR3 is 14 residues. CDR3 sequence (DNA): TGTGCCAGCAGCCCCCCCTTGGGCGGAGAGACCCAGTACTTC. It translates to CASSPPLGGETQYF.

CDR3 in amino acids: CASSLGGGKNYGYTF. In nucleotides, the CDR3 is TGTGCCAGCAGCTTAGGTGGGGGGAAAAACTATGGCTACACCTTC. This chain joins TRBV7-9 and TRBJ1-2, with D possibly TRBD1 on 5 matching bases. The V end lost 1 base, the J end lost 2 bases, and 11 bases lay between the germline ends. The V gene's germline CDR1 is SEHNR and CDR2 FQNEAQ (reference sequence). The CDR3 length is 15 residues. Full variable domain (outside the CDR3, taken from reference TRBV7-9 and TRBJ1-2): DTGVSQNPRHKITKRGQNVTFRCDPISEHNRLYWYRQTLGQGPEFLTYFQNEAQLEKSRLLSDRFSAERPKGSFSTLEIQRTEQGDSAMYLCASSLGGGKNYGYTFGSGTRLTVV.

The genes are TRBV29-1 and TRBJ1-2; the D gene is possibly TRBD1 (6 bases). The CDR3 is 14 residues long. The V end was cut by 3 bases, the J end by 8 bases, with 19 bases between. Germline lookup yields CDR1 SQVTM and CDR2 ANQGSEA. In DNA form, the CDR3 reads TGCAGCGTTGATATCCAGGGGCCAGGGAGGGGCTACACCTTC. Translation gives CSVDIQGPGRGYTF.

The chain has TRBV27 and TRBJ1-1, with D uncertain. V lost 8 bases to trimming and J lost 2 bases, with 18 bases between them. CDR1 and CDR2 (germline): MNHEY, SMNVEV (reference sequence). This CDR3 region has 15 residues. The DNA of the CDR3 is TGTGCCAGCGTAGCTTTGGGCGGGGAAAACACTGAAGCTTTCTTT. The encoded protein is CASVALGGENTEAFF.

This chain uses TRBV25-1 with TRBJ2-2; 11 positions match TRBD1. Losses at the gene ends were 10 bases for V and 5 bases for J; bases not matched to a gene: 6. The CDR3 loop spans 14 amino acids. Germline V lookup: CDR1 MGHDK, CDR2 SYGVNS. CDR3 bases: TGTGCCACTTCGGACAGGGGGCATACCGGGGAGCTGTTTTTT. Its translation: CATSDRGHTGELFF.

In the case of this clone: The same CDR3 arises from other DNA sequences in this sample as well. The gene calls are TRBV30 and TRBJ2-7, with a tentative D call TRBD2 (6 bases). Germline V gene sequence: CDR1 GTSNPN, CDR2 SVGIG (reference sequence). The CDR3 spans 12 residues. Trimming stripped 3 bases from V and 1 base from J, with 7 bases between. The CDR3 sequence is CAWSGGSYEQYF. The CDR3 bases are TGTGCCTGGAGCGGGGGTTCCTACGAGCAGTACTTC. The full variable domain, its missing parts supplied by reference TRBV30 and TRBJ2-7, is SQTIHQWPATLVQPVGSPLSLECTVEGTSNPNLYWYRQAAGRGLQLLFYSVGIGQISSEVPQNLSASRPQDRQFILSSKKLLLSDSGFYLCAWSGGSYEQYFGPGTRLTVT.

This clone was detected a few times. The chain recombines TRBV13 with TRBJ2-5; possibly TRBD1 for D (6 bases). The V and J ends lost 1 base and 4 bases respectively, with 7 bases between them. Per germline, CDR1 PRHDT and CDR2 FYEKMQ (reference sequence). The CDR3 has 13 amino acids. Here the CDR3 DNA reads TGTGCCAGCAGCTTAGTAGGGGGAGAGACCCAGTACTTC. It translates to CASSLVGGETQYF.